A single sample gave rise to the 15 T cell receptor beta chains below, sequenced in a study of CD8 T cells in ankylosing spondylitis. One entry per CDR3 protein, called by TCRdb with MiXCR from the 5' RACE reads. The table shows approximately 350,000 distinct CDR3 sequences, with 20% occurring only once. Sequencing was carried out using blood, either unsorted or a sorted T cell fraction (not recorded which). The receptors shown here come from a male donor with ankylosing spondylitis or in good health (not recorded which).

CDR3 DNA sequence: TGCGCCAGCAGCGGAAGGACAGAAGAAGAGACCCAGTACTTC. It is translated as CASSGRTEEETQYF. This sequence joins TRBV5-1 and TRBJ2-5; possible D gene TRBD1, 6 bases. In germline, CDR1 is SGHRS, CDR2 YFSETQ. Trimming pared 4 bases from V and 3 bases from J, leaving 13 bases between. The CDR3 totals 14 residues.

The rearrangement uses TRBV4-1 and TRBJ2-5; D possibly corresponds to TRBD2 (6 bases). The ends were cut back, 1 base at V and 14 bases at J, with 17 bases in the middle. The germline V gene has CDR1 MGHRA and CDR2 YSYEKL. The CDR3 has 13 amino acids. CDR3 in amino acids: CASSQAEGRPEYF. DNA for the CDR3: TGCGCCAGCAGCCAAGCGGAGGGCCGGCCCGAATACTTC.

This clonotype was seen a handful of times. The chain couples TRBV29-1 to TRBJ2-7; 9 bases are a match to TRBD1. V gave up 4 bases and J gave up 6 bases; unmatched junction bases: 4. CDR1 is SQVTM, CDR2 ANQGSEA, per germline. The CDR3 sequence is 12 residues long. CDR3 sequence reads: CSVGTGVGEQYF. The DNA of the CDR3 is TGCAGCGTTGGGACAGGGGTAGGCGAGCAGTACTTC.

The chain couples TRBV20-1 to TRBJ2-1; D unclear. The V end lost 0 bases, the J end lost 6 bases, and 6 bases lay between the germline ends. Germline values: CDR1 DFQATT, CDR2 SNEGSKA (reference sequence). The CDR3 sequence is 12 residues long. CDR3: CSARDMGNEQFF. In DNA form, the CDR3 reads TGCAGTGCTAGAGATATGGGCAATGAGCAGTTCTTC.

This clonotype was recorded many times. The V gene is TRBV7-9, the J gene TRBJ2-1; D might be TRBD1 or TRBD2, each matching 5 bases. The V gene lost 4 bases and the J gene lost 3 bases, with 13 bases spanning the gap. CDR1 SEHNR and CDR2 FQNEAQ come from the germline V gene (reference sequence). The CDR3 totals 15 residues. The CDR3 sequence: CASSSTGTDYNEQFF. Written as DNA, the CDR3 is TGTGCCAGCAGCTCGACGGGGACGGACTACAATGAGCAGTTCTTC.

This chain's CDR3 is CASSLQAELYNEQFF. CDR3 nucleotides: TGTGCCAGCAGTTTACAGGCAGAACTCTACAATGAGCAGTTCTTC. This chain joins TRBV28 and TRBJ2-1; unclear D gene. Germline V CDR1 and CDR2: MDHEN, SYDVKM. Trimming took 2 bases from V and 3 from J, leaving 11 bases between them. This CDR3 contains 15 residues.

The table lists this clonotype with a count of one. This rearrangement joins TRBV6-5 to TRBJ1-2; D gene uncertain. Trimming removed 2 bases at V and 6 bases at J, with 10 bases between. Germline lookup yields CDR1 MNHEY and CDR2 SVGAGI. The CDR3 totals 13 residues. The CDR3 is CASSYGPMDGYTF. The CDR3 DNA sequence: TGTGCCAGCAGTTACGGGCCAATGGATGGCTACACCTTC.

This chain connects TRBV20-1 to TRBJ2-7; possible D gene TRBD2, 7 bases. Germline-derived CDR1 and CDR2 are DFQATT and SNEGSKA (reference sequence). V shed 0 bases and J shed 0 bases, with 15 bases lying between them. The CDR3 runs 16 residues. The CDR3 bases are TGCAGTGCTAGAGATTTCACGGGGGGCGTCTCCTACGAGCAGTACTTC. As protein: CSARDFTGGVSYEQYF.

In its sample, this clonotype was seen a few times. This chain connects TRBV20-1 to TRBJ2-1; D is possibly TRBD2 (7 bases). Looked up from germline, CDR1 is DFQATT and CDR2 is SNEGSKA (reference sequence). This CDR3 has 12 amino acids. V lost 3 bases to trimming and J lost 6 bases, with 9 bases between them. CDR3: CSASGGLNEQFF. CDR3 nucleotides: TGCAGTGCTAGCGGGGGGCTCAATGAGCAGTTCTTC.

This clonotype was seen a few times. The V call is TRBV27, the J call TRBJ1-6, with a tentative D call TRBD1 (5 bases). The V gene's germline CDR1 is MNHEY and CDR2 SMNVEV (reference sequence). Trimming took 6 bases from V and 3 from J, leaving 9 bases between them. This CDR3 spans 14 amino acids. In DNA form, the CDR3 reads TGTGCCAGCAGCCCGGGACTCTATAATTCACCCCTCCACTTT. Protein product: CASSPGLYNSPLHF.

This clonotype was counted many times. The chain carries TRBV12-3 or TRBV12-4 and TRBJ1-5, with 7 bases lining up with TRBD1. J gave up 6 bases and V 1 base, and 3 bases lay outside the gene matches. This CDR3 is built from 14 residues. The CDR3 nucleotides are TGTGCCAGCAGTTTAGGACAGGGCGGTCAGCCCCAGCATTTT. This translates into CASSLGQGGQPQHF.

J is TRBJ2-1 and V is TRBV7-9, with D unresolved. There are 16 residues in the CDR3. In germline, CDR1 is SEHNR, CDR2 FQNEAQ (reference sequence). Trimming stripped 2 bases from V and 8 bases from J, with 19 bases between. CDR3 region: CASSLPSGSSGDEQFF. CDR3 sequence (DNA): TGTGCCAGCAGCTTACCTTCCGGGTCCTCTGGGGATGAGCAGTTCTTC.

This clonotype was counted only a few times. The chain recombines TRBV10-3 with TRBJ2-7; a weak D match, TRBD2 (5 bases). From germline, CDR1 is ENHRY and CDR2 SYGVKD. CDR3 length equals 13 residues. The ends were cut back, 4 bases at V and 7 bases at J, with 14 bases in the middle. The CDR3: CAISVSGPSEQYF. The CDR3 nucleotides are TGTGCCATCAGTGTGAGCGGCCCTTCGGAGCAGTACTTC.

This clonotype was detected many times. J is TRBJ2-7 and V is TRBV4-2; either TRBD1 or TRBD2 may supply D (7 bases each). CDR3 size: 13 residues. CDR1 is LGHNA and CDR2 is YNFKEQ in the germline V gene. V lost 6 bases and J 2 bases, leaving 11 bases between the germline ends. CDR3: CASSQGGAYEQYF. Here the CDR3 DNA reads TGTGCCAGCAGTCAGGGGGGGGCCTACGAGCAGTACTTC.

This clonotype has a handful of counts. V is TRBV28 and J is TRBJ2-7, with TRBD1 identical over 9 bases. Germline assignment: CDR1 MDHEN and CDR2 SYDVKM. CDR3 size: 16 residues. Trimming removed 6 bases from V and 3 bases from J; junction bases left unmatched: 12. The CDR3 bases are TGTGCCAGCAGCCGCCCGCGGGACAGGGTACTCTACGAGCAGTACTTC. Encoded protein: CASSRPRDRVLYEQYF.